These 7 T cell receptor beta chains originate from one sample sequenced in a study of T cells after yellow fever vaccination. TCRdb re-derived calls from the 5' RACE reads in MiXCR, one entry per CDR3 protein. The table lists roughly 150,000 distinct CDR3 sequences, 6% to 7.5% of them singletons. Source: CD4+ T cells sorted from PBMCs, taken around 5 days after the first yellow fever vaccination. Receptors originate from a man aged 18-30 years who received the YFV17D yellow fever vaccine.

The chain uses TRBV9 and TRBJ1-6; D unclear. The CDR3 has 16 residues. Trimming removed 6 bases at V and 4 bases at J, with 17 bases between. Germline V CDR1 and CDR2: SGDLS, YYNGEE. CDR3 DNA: TGTGCCAGCATCTACAGCCTCAACCCTTATAATTCACCCCTCCACTTT. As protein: CASIYSLNPYNSPLHF.

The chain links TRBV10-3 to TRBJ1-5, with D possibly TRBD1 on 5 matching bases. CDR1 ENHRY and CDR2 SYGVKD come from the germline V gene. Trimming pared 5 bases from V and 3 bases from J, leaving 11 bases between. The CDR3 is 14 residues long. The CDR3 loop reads CAISHSGLNQPQHF. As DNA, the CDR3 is TGTGCCATCAGTCATTCGGGGCTCAATCAGCCCCAGCATTTT.

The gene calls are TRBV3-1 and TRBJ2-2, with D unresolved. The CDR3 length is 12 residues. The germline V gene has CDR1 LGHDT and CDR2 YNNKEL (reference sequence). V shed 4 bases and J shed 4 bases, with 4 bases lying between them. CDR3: CASSPFTGELFF. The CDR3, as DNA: TGTGCCAGCAGCCCTTTCACCGGGGAGCTGTTTTTT.

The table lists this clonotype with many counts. CDR3 sequence: CASTMGGASGETQYF. As DNA, the CDR3 is TGTGCCAGCACCATGGGGGGGGCTAGCGGAGAGACCCAGTACTTC. The chain has TRBV12-3 or TRBV12-4 and TRBJ2-5; weak D call: TRBD2 (7 bases). Trimming removed 7 bases from V and 4 bases from J, with 19 bases in between. This CDR3 comprises 15 residues.

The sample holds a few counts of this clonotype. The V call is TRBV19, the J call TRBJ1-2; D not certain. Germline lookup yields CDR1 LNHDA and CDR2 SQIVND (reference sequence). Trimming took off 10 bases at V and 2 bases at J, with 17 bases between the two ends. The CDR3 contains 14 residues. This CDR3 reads CATEYSGNNYGYTF. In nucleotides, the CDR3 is TGTGCCACTGAGTACTCGGGAAACAACTATGGCTACACCTTC.

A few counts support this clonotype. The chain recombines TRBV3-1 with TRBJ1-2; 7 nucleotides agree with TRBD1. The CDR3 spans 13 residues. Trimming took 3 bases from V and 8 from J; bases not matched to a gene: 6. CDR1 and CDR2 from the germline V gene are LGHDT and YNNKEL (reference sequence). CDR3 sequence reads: CASSQNRGPGYTF. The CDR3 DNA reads TGTGCCAGCAGCCAGAACAGGGGTCCCGGCTACACCTTC.

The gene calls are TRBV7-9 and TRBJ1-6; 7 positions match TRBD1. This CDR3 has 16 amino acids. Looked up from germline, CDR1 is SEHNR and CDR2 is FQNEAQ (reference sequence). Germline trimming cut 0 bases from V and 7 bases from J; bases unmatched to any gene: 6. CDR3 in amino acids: CASSLAVGGSNSPLHF. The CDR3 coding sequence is TGTGCCAGCAGCTTAGCGGTAGGGGGCAGCAATTCACCCCTCCACTTT.